These T cell receptor beta chains were read from a single sample in a study of OX40 agonist ivuxolimab in advanced cancers. Assay used: immunoSEQ multiplex PCR; TCRdb lists only in-frame clones, some missing. The sample holds some 19,000 clones, over 70% seen once. Sequenced here: CD4+ or CD8+ T cells sorted from blood, sampled in a trial of the OX40 agonist ivuxolimab. The receptors derive from an adult with an advanced solid tumor such as melanoma, head and neck, liver or kidney cancer. CDR3s include the opening cysteine and the closing phenylalanine or tryptophan. The D gene is left open where the match is weak. A clone size is listed for some rows: how often the clone was seen (once, few, many), or a class if it is expanded.

V	D	size	J	DNA	CDR3
TRBV7-8	TRBD2	.	TRBJ2-7	TGTGCCAGCAGCTTCGGGAGCGGGGGGCCTTACGAGCAGTACTTC	CASSFGSGGPYEQYF
TRBV5-5	.	few	TRBJ2-2	TGTGCCAGCAGCTTGGAGTCACCCACTGTGGAGCTGTTTTTT	CASSLESPTVELFF
TRBV28	TRBD1	.	TRBJ1-1	TGTGCCAGCAGCCCTGGACAGGAGGGCACTGAAGCTTTCTTT	CASSPGQEGTEAFF
TRBV19	.	.	TRBJ2-1	TGTGCCAGTAGTATCCTGTCCGCGCATAATGAGCAGTTCTTC	CASSILSAHNEQFF
TRBV27	.	.	TRBJ2-3	TGTGCCAGCAGTTCCCTCTGGGCGATTAGCACAGATACGCAGTATTTT	CASSSLWAISTDTQYF
TRBV29-1	TRBD1	.	TRBJ1-3	TGCAGCGTTGAAGATCTCCTAGGGGGCGTAGGAAACACCATATATTTT	CSVEDLLGGVGNTIYF
TRBV7-9	.	.	TRBJ2-5	TGTGCCAGCAGCGCGCAGGGGAGGGAGACCCAGTACTTC	CASSAQGRETQYF
TRBV7-8	.	.	TRBJ2-7	TGTGCCAGCAGCCCCCCAGGGGCGGAGGTCTCCTACGAGCAGTACTTC	CASSPPGAEVSYEQYF
TRBV25-1	.	.	TRBJ2-2	TGTGCCAGCAGGCACGTAGAAGCCGGGGAGCTGTTTTTT	CASRHVEAGELFF
TRBV4-2	.	.	TRBJ1-5	TGTGCCAGCAGCCAAGGGTCCGGTCCCGAGCAGCCCCAGCATTTT	CASSQGSGPEQPQHF
TRBV19	.	few	TRBJ1-2	TGTGCCAGTAGTTATAGGGTCACGGACTTACGCTATGGCTACACCTTC	CASSYRVTDLRYGYTF
TRBV9	.	.	TRBJ2-3	TGTGCCAGCAGCGTAACGGGACGTTGGACAGATACGCAGTATTTT	CASSVTGRWTDTQYF
TRBV7-9	.	.	TRBJ2-5	TGTGCCAGTCGGGGGCCCCAAGAGACCCAGTACTTC	CASRGPQETQYF
TRBV6-5	.	.	TRBJ2-5	TGTGCCAGCAGTTCCCAGGGAAGGTGGGAGACCCAGTACTTC	CASSSQGRWETQYF
TRBV27	.	.	TRBJ2-5	TGTGCCAGCAGTTTATCGCCAGGGGTCCATGAGGAGACCCAGTACTTC	CASSLSPGVHEETQYF
TRBV2	TRBD2	.	TRBJ2-1	TGTGCCAGCGAAGGACTAGCGGGGGGCGATGAGCAGTTCTTC	CASEGLAGGDEQFF
TRBV5-1	TRBD1	.	TRBJ1-1	TGCGCCAGCAGCTTACAGGGGAATGGAGCTTTCTTT	CASSLQGNGAFF
TRBV4-3	TRBD2	.	TRBJ2-3	TGCGCCAGCAGCCAAGATAACCTAGCGGGGGATACGCAGTATTTT	CASSQDNLAGDTQYF
TRBV27	.	.	TRBJ1-2	TGTGCCAGCAGTCGGACAGCCAACTATGGCTACACCTTC	CASSRTANYGYTF
TRBV2	.	.	TRBJ2-7	TGTGCCAGCAATGGACCCCCCTCATTGGATGAGCAGTACTTC	CASNGPPSLDEQYF
TRBV27	TRBD1	.	TRBJ2-7	TGTGCCAGCAGTCCCGACAGGGAACTCGAGCAGTACTTC	CASSPDRELEQYF
TRBV5-6	.	.	TRBJ1-5	TGTGCCAGCAGCTTGTTGGGGGGCGATCAGCCCCAGCATTTT	CASSLLGGDQPQHF
TRBV7-8	.	.	TRBJ2-4	TGTGCCAGCAGCATGTTCAGGACAGTAGCCAAAAACATTCAGTACTTC	CASSMFRTVAKNIQYF